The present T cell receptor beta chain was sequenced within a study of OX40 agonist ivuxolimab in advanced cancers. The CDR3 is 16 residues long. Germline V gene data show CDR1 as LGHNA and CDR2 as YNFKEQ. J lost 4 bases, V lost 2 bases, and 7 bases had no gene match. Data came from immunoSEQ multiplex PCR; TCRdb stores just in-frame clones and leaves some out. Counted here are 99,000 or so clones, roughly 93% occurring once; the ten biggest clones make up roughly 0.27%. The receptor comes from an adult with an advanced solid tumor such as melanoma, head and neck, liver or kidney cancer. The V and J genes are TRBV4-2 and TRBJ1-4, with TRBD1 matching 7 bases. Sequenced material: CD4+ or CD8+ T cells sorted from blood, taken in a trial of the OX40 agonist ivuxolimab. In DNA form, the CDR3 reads TGTGCCAGCAGCCAACCGACAGGGATCGGTAATGAAAAACTGTTTTTT. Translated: CASSQPTGIGNEKLFF.